Following are 17 T cell receptor beta chains from one sample sequenced in a study of OX40 agonist ivuxolimab in advanced cancers. Method: immunoSEQ multiplex PCR; TCRdb's copy keeps in-frame clones and lacks some. The sample contains about 10,000 clones, around 78% of which appear only once. The specimen was CD4+ or CD8+ T cells sorted from blood, collected in a trial of the OX40 agonist ivuxolimab. These receptors were collected from an adult with an advanced solid tumor such as melanoma, head and neck, liver or kidney cancer.

This rearrangement joins TRBV9 to TRBJ2-7, with a possible D match to TRBD2 (5 bases). Germline V gene sequence: CDR1 SGDLS, CDR2 YYNGEE. Trimming pared 0 bases from V and 5 bases from J, leaving 12 bases between. This CDR3 contains 14 residues. The CDR3 DNA reads TGTGCCAGCAGCGTAGAGGCGGCGCGGGACGAGCAGTACTTC. It codes for CASSVEAARDEQYF.

The chain carries TRBV2 and TRBJ2-7; unclear D gene. The germline V gene has CDR1 SNHLY and CDR2 FYNNEI. The CDR3 totals 11 residues. V was trimmed by 3 bases and J by 4 bases, leaving 4 bases between them. DNA of the CDR3: TGTGCCAGCAGTGAGTTATACGAGCAGTACTTC. Its protein is CASSELYEQYF.

For the CDR3, the DNA is TGTGCCAGCAGCCCGACCGCCGGGACTTCGAAGACCCAGTACTTC. It is translated as CASSPTAGTSKTQYF. This chain links TRBV5-4 with TRBJ2-5; a possible D gene is TRBD2 (6 bases). The CDR3 length is 15 residues. CDR1 is SGHNT, CDR2 YYREEE, per germline (reference sequence). Trimming cost V 4 bases and J 6 bases, with 19 bases left between them.

This chain links TRBV9 with TRBJ2-7; D may match TRBD1 or TRBD2 (5 bases each). The CDR3 extends over 15 amino acids. CDR1 is SGDLS and CDR2 is YYNGEE in the germline V gene. V shed 0 bases and J shed 5 bases, with 15 bases lying between them. In nucleotides, the CDR3 is TGTGCCAGCAGCGTAGCTGGGAGCAGGGCGAACGAGCAGTACTTC. Translating gives CASSVAGSRANEQYF.

The chain couples TRBV9 to TRBJ1-5; D remains unclear. The CDR3 has 13 amino acids. V lost 2 bases, J lost 3 bases, and 6 bases lay in between. CDR1 and CDR2 (germline): SGDLS, YYNGEE. The CDR3 loop is CASSVQPNQPQHF. CDR3 nucleotides: TGTGCCAGCAGCGTTCAACCCAATCAGCCCCAGCATTTT.

The rearrangement joins TRBV6-5 to TRBJ1-1, with D maybe TRBD1 (5 bases). The CDR3 has 15 residues. V was shortened by 7 bases and J by 3 bases, with 18 bases between the two germline ends. Germline V gene lookup returns CDR1 MNHEY and CDR2 SVGAGI. CDR3 region: CASTELGGRDTEAFF. Here the CDR3 DNA reads TGTGCCAGCACCGAACTTGGGGGAAGGGACACTGAAGCTTTCTTT.

The chain recombines TRBV6-5 with TRBJ2-3; D remains ambiguous. V dropped 10 bases and J dropped 6 bases, with 17 bases sitting between them. Germline CDR1 MNHEY, CDR2 SVGAGI. The CDR3 contains 13 residues. This CDR3 is CANSSRRADTQYF. CDR3 bases: TGTGCCAACTCTTCACGCCGGGCGGATACGCAGTATTTT.

The gene calls are TRBV7-6 and TRBJ1-2; D not resolved. The CDR3 is 15 amino acids. The germline V gene encodes CDR1 SGHVS and CDR2 FNYEAQ. The germline V and J ends were trimmed by 0 bases and 2 bases, with 10 bases remaining between them. The CDR3 protein is CASSLARGSNYGYTF. The CDR3 coding sequence is TGTGCCAGCAGCTTAGCGCGGGGATCAAACTATGGCTACACCTTC.

The rearrangement links TRBV14 to TRBJ2-1; 9 bases align to TRBD1. Germline V gene sequence: CDR1 SGHDN, CDR2 FVKESK. V shed 2 bases, J shed 5 bases, and the junction held 10 bases outside the gene matches. The CDR3 spans 17 residues. CDR3 bases: TGTGCCAGCAGCCAAAGTCGGTGGGACAGGGTGGACAATGAGCAGTTCTTC. This codes for CASSQSRWDRVDNEQFF.

The count of this clone is one. V usage is TRBV7-9 and J usage is TRBJ1-5; D perhaps matches TRBD1 (6 bases). Germline loops: CDR1 SEHNR, CDR2 FQNEAQ (reference sequence). Trimming removed 4 bases at V and 3 bases at J, with 13 bases between. The CDR3 contains 15 residues. The CDR3 DNA reads as TGTGCCAGCAGCTATGAGGGGGATCCCAATCAGCCCCAGCATTTT. It yields the protein CASSYEGDPNQPQHF.

V is TRBV6-5 and J is TRBJ2-7; D may be TRBD1 (6 bases). The CDR3 length is 12 residues. Trimming took 10 bases from V and 4 from J, leaving 14 bases between them. The V gene's germline CDR1 is MNHEY and CDR2 SVGAGI. Here the CDR3 reads CATGTPPYEQYF. The DNA for the CDR3 is TGTGCCACCGGGACACCACCTTACGAGCAGTACTTC.

V gene TRBV5-1 combines with J gene TRBJ1-1, with D hard to call. CDR3 length: 13 residues. Per the germline V gene, CDR1 is SGHRS and CDR2 is YFSETQ. Trimming left V 3 bases short and J 1 base short, with 7 bases between. The CDR3 protein is CASSSLRNTEAFF. Here the CDR3 DNA reads TGCGCCAGCAGCTCGCTGCGGAACACTGAAGCTTTCTTT.

This chain links TRBV7-8 with TRBJ2-5, with D uncertain. CDR3 length: 15 amino acids. V dropped 2 bases and J dropped 2 bases, with 12 bases sitting between them. Germline assignment: CDR1 SGHVS and CDR2 FQNEAQ. The DNA of the CDR3 is TGTGCCAGCAGCTTAAGTCTATTACCTCAAGAGACCCAGTACTTC. Translation gives CASSLSLLPQETQYF.

CDR3 coding DNA: TGTGCCAGCAGCCAAGATCCTCTATGGCGGGGCCCCTACAATGAGCAGTTCTTC. Amino acids: CASSQDPLWRGPYNEQFF. The rearrangement links TRBV4-2 to TRBJ2-1; perhaps TRBD2 as D (6 bases). Looked up from germline, CDR1 is LGHNA and CDR2 is YNFKEQ. V was pared by 0 bases and J by 2 bases, with 17 bases between. The length of the CDR3 is 18 residues.

This rearrangement joins TRBV18 to TRBJ2-7; tentative D call: TRBD2 (6 bases). V dropped 5 bases and J dropped 2 bases, with 19 bases sitting between them. Germline loops: CDR1 KGHSH, CDR2 LQKENI. The CDR3 runs 16 residues. CDR3 sequence (DNA): TGTGCCAGCTCAGCCTATAGCGGAGAGCCCCCCTACGAGCAGTACTTC. It translates to CASSAYSGEPPYEQYF.

The chain combines TRBV11-3 with TRBJ2-1; D not certain. The CDR3 covers 17 residues. Germline loops: CDR1 SGHNT, CDR2 YENEEA. Between the trimmed V and J ends, which lost 1 base and 6 bases, there was a span of 19 bases. The DNA of the CDR3 is TGTGCCAGCAGCTTAGCCGGTGGTTGGGGATTGAGCAATGAGCAGTTCTTC. It specifies CASSLAGGWGLSNEQFF.

The chain has TRBV9 and TRBJ1-2; D is unresolved. The V and J ends lost 4 bases and 4 bases respectively, with 8 bases between them. Looked up from germline, CDR1 is SGDLS and CDR2 is YYNGEE. This CDR3 is 12 amino acids long. For the CDR3, the DNA is TGTGCCAGCAGCCCCGGAGCCTATGGCTACACCTTC. Protein sequence: CASSPGAYGYTF. Full variable domain (rest looked up from reference TRBV9 and TRBJ1-2): DSGVTQTPKHLITATGQRVTLRCSPRSGDLSVYWYQQSLDQGLQFLIQYYNGEERAKGNILERFSAQQFPDLHSELNLSSLELGDSALYFCASSPGAYGYTFGSGTRLTVV.